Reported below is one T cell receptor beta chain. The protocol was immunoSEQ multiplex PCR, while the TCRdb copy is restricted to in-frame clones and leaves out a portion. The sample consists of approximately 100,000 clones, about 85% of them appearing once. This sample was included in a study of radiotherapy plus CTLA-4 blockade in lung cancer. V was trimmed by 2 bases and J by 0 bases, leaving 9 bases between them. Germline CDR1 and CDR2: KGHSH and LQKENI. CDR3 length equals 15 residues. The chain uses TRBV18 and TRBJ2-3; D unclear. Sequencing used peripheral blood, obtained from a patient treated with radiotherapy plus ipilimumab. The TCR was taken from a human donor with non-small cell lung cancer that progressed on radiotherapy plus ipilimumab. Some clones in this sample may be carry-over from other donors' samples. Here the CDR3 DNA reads TGTGCCAGCTCACCATCGACGGACAGCACAGATACGCAGTATTTT. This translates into CASSPSTDSTDTQYF.